This TCR beta chain came from a study of T cells in Graves' hyperthyroidism and ophthalmopathy. At least ten counts were recorded for this clonotype. Diagnoses were established using clinical symptoms, serum thyroxine and TRAb, thyroid ultrasound and orbital computed tomography. What was amplified from RNA transcripts were TCR beta CDR3 regions. The HTBI primer set was used in a first-round RT-PCR of the TCR CDR3. TCRdb called the multiplex PCR reads again in MiXCR, with one record for every CDR3 protein. The sample holds 410,000 or so distinct CDR3 sequences, under 15% seen once. V gave up 5 bases and J gave up 8 bases, with 15 bases separating them. The CDR3 spans 13 residues. Germline values: CDR1 LGHDT, CDR2 YNNKEL (reference sequence).

The sequencing input was blood. The TCR comes from a man between 18 and 35 years old with Graves' ophthalmopathy. The chain combines TRBV3-1 with TRBJ1-1; D uncertain. The CDR3 protein is CASSFRDGREAFF. DNA for the CDR3: TGTGCCAGCAGCTTCCGTGACGGGAGGGAAGCTTTCTTT.